Listed below are T cell receptor beta chains from one sample, sequenced in a study of blood T cell repertoires in COVID-19. The protocol was immunoSEQ multiplex PCR, while the TCRdb copy is restricted to in-frame clones and leaves out a portion. This table holds roughly 66,000 clones, around 93% found once. Sequencing was done on a sample of peripheral blood. The receptors derive from a human donor in a cohort sampled during active COVID-19. The CDR3 runs from the conserved cysteine through the conserved F or W. The order of the fields is J gene, V gene, D gene, clone size, CDR3 DNA, CDR3 protein. The D gene is left open where the match is weak. Clone size is not always given. Where it is, it says once, few, many or a class for expanded clones.

j_gene: TRBJ2-7; v_gene: TRBV19; d_gene: TRBD1; abundance: -; CDR3nt: TGTGCCAGTACCCGAGCCCTGGGACAGGGTTTATACGAGCAGTACTTC; CDR3aa: CASTRALGQGLYEQYF
j_gene: TRBJ1-1; v_gene: TRBV7-6; d_gene: -; abundance: once; CDR3nt: TGTGCCAGCAGCTTAGTTGGGCAGAACACTGAAGCTTTCTTT; CDR3aa: CASSLVGQNTEAFF
j_gene: TRBJ2-5; v_gene: TRBV29-1; d_gene: TRBD2; abundance: once; CDR3nt: TGCAGCGTCGCCACCGGGACTAGCGAGCTTCAAGAGACCCAGTACTTC; CDR3aa: CSVATGTSELQETQYF
j_gene: TRBJ2-3; v_gene: TRBV6-2/TRBV6-3; d_gene: TRBD2; abundance: -; CDR3nt: TGTGCCAGCAGTGCACGGGGGGGCGGGGCAGATACGCAGTATTTT; CDR3aa: CASSARGGGADTQYF
j_gene: TRBJ1-5; v_gene: TRBV6-5; d_gene: TRBD1; abundance: once; CDR3nt: TGTGCCAGCAGTCCAACCGGGACAGAGAATCAGCCCCAGCATTTT; CDR3aa: CASSPTGTENQPQHF
j_gene: TRBJ1-6; v_gene: TRBV28; d_gene: -; abundance: -; CDR3nt: TGTGCCAGTGGCGGGAGCTCCTATAATTCACCCCTCCACTTT; CDR3aa: CASGGSSYNSPLHF
j_gene: TRBJ2-1; v_gene: TRBV27; d_gene: TRBD1; abundance: -; CDR3nt: TGTGCCAGCAGTATCAGGACAGGGCCTTACAATGAGCAGTTCTTC; CDR3aa: CASSIRTGPYNEQFF
j_gene: TRBJ1-2; v_gene: TRBV29-1; d_gene: TRBD1; abundance: -; CDR3nt: TGCAGCGCCCCAACCGGGACAGGGGCTTATGGCTACACCTTC; CDR3aa: CSAPTGTGAYGYTF
j_gene: TRBJ1-1; v_gene: TRBV7-9; d_gene: -; abundance: -; CDR3nt: TGTGCCAGCAGCTTATCAGGAGGGAACACTGAAGCTTTCTTT; CDR3aa: CASSLSGGNTEAFF
j_gene: TRBJ2-3; v_gene: TRBV3-1/TRBV3-2; d_gene: -; abundance: -; CDR3nt: TGTGCCAGCAGCCAAGAGACAGGTCCAAGAGGTACGCAGTATTTT; CDR3aa: CASSQETGPRGTQYF
j_gene: TRBJ2-1; v_gene: TRBV20-1; d_gene: TRBD2; abundance: once; CDR3nt: TGCAGTGCTAGTGTACTAGCGGGGGGGTTGAGCTCCTACAATGAGCAGTTCTTC; CDR3aa: CSASVLAGGLSSYNEQFF
j_gene: TRBJ2-7; v_gene: TRBV6-5; d_gene: -; abundance: -; CDR3nt: TGTGCCAGCAGCCGGGACATCTCCTACGAGCAGTACTTC; CDR3aa: CASSRDISYEQYF
j_gene: TRBJ2-3; v_gene: TRBV18; d_gene: TRBD2; abundance: -; CDR3nt: TGTGCCAGCTCACCACTAGCGGGAGGGCCAGATACGCAGTATTTT; CDR3aa: CASSPLAGGPDTQYF
j_gene: TRBJ2-2; v_gene: TRBV12-3/TRBV12-4; d_gene: TRBD2; abundance: medium-sized; CDR3nt: TGTGCCAGCAGTTGGACTAGTCCCGGGGAGCTGTTTTTT; CDR3aa: CASSWTSPGELFF
j_gene: TRBJ1-2; v_gene: TRBV7-2; d_gene: TRBD1; abundance: -; CDR3nt: TGTGCCAGCACCCTCAGGGAGGGACAGGGGGGGAGGAACTATGGCTACACCTTC; CDR3aa: CASTLREGQGGRNYGYTF
j_gene: TRBJ1-4; v_gene: TRBV19; d_gene: -; abundance: -; CDR3nt: TGTGCCACTAGCCTCCCCGTTGGAGCTAATGAAAAACTGTTTTTT; CDR3aa: CATSLPVGANEKLFF
j_gene: TRBJ1-2; v_gene: TRBV7-9; d_gene: TRBD1; abundance: -; CDR3nt: TGTGCCAGCAGCCACGGGACAGAATCCTATGGCTACACCTTC; CDR3aa: CASSHGTESYGYTF
j_gene: TRBJ2-1; v_gene: TRBV2; d_gene: -; abundance: -; CDR3nt: TGTGCCAGCAGAGATGAATCCAGGGGCGCCTACAATGAGCAGTTCTTC; CDR3aa: CASRDESRGAYNEQFF
j_gene: TRBJ1-2; v_gene: TRBV6-1; d_gene: TRBD1; abundance: -; CDR3nt: TGTGCCAGCAGTGAGACGACAGGGTTACGCTATGGCTACACCTTC; CDR3aa: CASSETTGLRYGYTF
j_gene: TRBJ1-3; v_gene: TRBV6-1; d_gene: -; abundance: -; CDR3nt: TGTGCCAGCAGTGAAGCGCTGGACATCTCTGGAAACACCATATATTTT; CDR3aa: CASSEALDISGNTIYF
j_gene: TRBJ2-1; v_gene: TRBV2; d_gene: -; abundance: -; CDR3nt: TGTGCCAGCAGTGCGAGTAACAATGAGCAGTTCTTC; CDR3aa: CASSASNNEQFF
j_gene: TRBJ2-5; v_gene: TRBV6-2/TRBV6-3; d_gene: -; abundance: -; CDR3nt: TGTGCCAGCAGTCAACAGGGGACCCAGTACTTC; CDR3aa: CASSQQGTQYF
j_gene: TRBJ2-7; v_gene: TRBV7-8; d_gene: TRBD1; abundance: -; CDR3nt: TGTGCCAGCAGCTTTGACAGGGGCGACGAGCAGTACTTC; CDR3aa: CASSFDRGDEQYF
j_gene: TRBJ2-7; v_gene: TRBV28; d_gene: -; abundance: -; CDR3nt: TGTGCCAGCAGTTTCGGCAGGGTTTTCTACGAGCAGTACTTC; CDR3aa: CASSFGRVFYEQYF
j_gene: TRBJ2-5; v_gene: TRBV15; d_gene: TRBD2; abundance: -; CDR3nt: TGTGCCACCAGCAGAGGGCTAGCGGGGGCTACCCAGTACTTC; CDR3aa: CATSRGLAGATQYF
j_gene: TRBJ1-1; v_gene: TRBV2; d_gene: -; abundance: -; CDR3nt: TGTGCCAGCAGTGGGGAGGACCCCTACACTGAAGCTTTCTTT; CDR3aa: CASSGEDPYTEAFF
j_gene: TRBJ2-7; v_gene: TRBV2; d_gene: -; abundance: -; CDR3nt: TGTGCCAGCAGTGATCTCAGGGGCAACGAGCAGTACTTC; CDR3aa: CASSDLRGNEQYF
j_gene: TRBJ2-1; v_gene: TRBV6-5; d_gene: TRBD1; abundance: -; CDR3nt: TGTGCCACCCAAAAGGGACAGTCCTACAATGAGCAGTTCTTC; CDR3aa: CATQKGQSYNEQFF
j_gene: TRBJ1-1; v_gene: TRBV12-3/TRBV12-4; d_gene: -; abundance: -; CDR3nt: TGTGCCAGCAGTTTATGGCAGAACACTGAAGCTTTCTTT; CDR3aa: CASSLWQNTEAFF
j_gene: TRBJ2-7; v_gene: TRBV28; d_gene: -; abundance: -; CDR3nt: TGTGCCAGCAGTTTACGCCCCACGGAGGCCTACGAGCAGTACTTC; CDR3aa: CASSLRPTEAYEQYF
j_gene: TRBJ1-1; v_gene: TRBV6-2/TRBV6-3; d_gene: -; abundance: -; CDR3nt: TGTGCCAGCAGTTACTCGGTGCGGGGGTTGAACACTGAAGCTTTCTTT; CDR3aa: CASSYSVRGLNTEAFF
j_gene: TRBJ2-7; v_gene: TRBV7-9; d_gene: TRBD1; abundance: -; CDR3nt: TGTGCCAGCAGCCCGCCGGGACAGGGGTTCTACGAGCAGTACTTC; CDR3aa: CASSPPGQGFYEQYF
j_gene: TRBJ1-2; v_gene: TRBV19; d_gene: -; abundance: -; CDR3nt: TGTGCCAGTAGTATTGCCCGCAGGGGTGGCTACACCTTC; CDR3aa: CASSIARRGGYTF
j_gene: TRBJ1-1; v_gene: TRBV28; d_gene: -; abundance: -; CDR3nt: TGTGCCAGCAGTTCTCCAAGCACCAACACTGAAGCTTTCTTT; CDR3aa: CASSSPSTNTEAFF
j_gene: TRBJ1-4; v_gene: TRBV7-2; d_gene: -; abundance: -; CDR3nt: TGTGCCAGCAGCCAACAGATTAATGAAAAACTGTTTTTT; CDR3aa: CASSQQINEKLFF
j_gene: TRBJ2-1; v_gene: TRBV21-1; d_gene: -; abundance: -; CDR3nt: TGTGCCAGCGCGACCAAGGGGAGGGGGGGCAATGAGCAGTTCTTC; CDR3aa: CASATKGRGGNEQFF
j_gene: TRBJ2-7; v_gene: TRBV5-5; d_gene: TRBD2; abundance: -; CDR3nt: TGTGCCAGCAGCTTGGCTAGCGGGGGGCCCACCTACGAGCAGTACTTC; CDR3aa: CASSLASGGPTYEQYF
j_gene: TRBJ2-5; v_gene: TRBV4-1; d_gene: TRBD2; abundance: -; CDR3nt: TGCGCCAGCAGCCAAGATCTTAGCGGGGGGGAACAAGAGACCCAGTACTTC; CDR3aa: CASSQDLSGGEQETQYF
j_gene: TRBJ2-6; v_gene: TRBV19; d_gene: -; abundance: -; CDR3nt: TGTGCCAGTAGTAAGGAGGACAGAACCTCTGGGGCCAACGTCCTGACTTTC; CDR3aa: CASSKEDRTSGANVLTF
j_gene: TRBJ1-2; v_gene: TRBV6-6; d_gene: -; abundance: -; CDR3nt: TGTGCCAGCAGTTACTCTGCACAGGGTAACTATGGCTACACCTTC; CDR3aa: CASSYSAQGNYGYTF
j_gene: TRBJ1-1; v_gene: TRBV13; d_gene: TRBD1; abundance: -; CDR3nt: TGTGCCAGCAGCTTGGACAGGGCGAACACTGAAGCTTTCTTT; CDR3aa: CASSLDRANTEAFF
j_gene: TRBJ1-1; v_gene: TRBV15; d_gene: -; abundance: once; CDR3nt: TGTGCCACCAGCAGTATGCTGAGAGGACTTATGAACACTGAAGCTTTCTTT; CDR3aa: CATSSMLRGLMNTEAFF
j_gene: TRBJ2-1; v_gene: TRBV5-1; d_gene: -; abundance: -; CDR3nt: TGCGCCAGCAGTAACCTGAGGGGGGGTTTCTACAATGAGCAGTTCTTC; CDR3aa: CASSNLRGGFYNEQFF
j_gene: TRBJ2-2; v_gene: TRBV7-9; d_gene: -; abundance: -; CDR3nt: TGTGCCAGCAGCTTTCGAAGGGGCACCGGGGAGCTGTTTTTT; CDR3aa: CASSFRRGTGELFF
j_gene: TRBJ2-3; v_gene: TRBV18; d_gene: TRBD2; abundance: once; CDR3nt: TGTGCCAGCTCACCACCGGGGACTAGCAGGAGCACAGATACGCAGTATTTT; CDR3aa: CASSPPGTSRSTDTQYF
j_gene: TRBJ1-1; v_gene: TRBV6-6; d_gene: -; abundance: -; CDR3nt: TGTGCCAGCAGTTACGCGGCAGGGCAATACACTGAAGCTTTCTTT; CDR3aa: CASSYAAGQYTEAFF
j_gene: TRBJ1-1; v_gene: TRBV5-1; d_gene: -; abundance: -; CDR3nt: TGCGCCAGCAGCGTATCAGGGGCCACTGAAGCTTTCTTT; CDR3aa: CASSVSGATEAFF
j_gene: TRBJ1-4; v_gene: TRBV4-2; d_gene: -; abundance: -; CDR3nt: TGTGCCAGCAGCCAAGGAGGGGGGGGTTGGGGAAAACTGTTTTTT; CDR3aa: CASSQGGGGWGKLFF
j_gene: TRBJ2-2; v_gene: TRBV25-1; d_gene: -; abundance: -; CDR3nt: TGTGCCAGCAATAACTTCGGGGAGCTGTTTTTT; CDR3aa: CASNNFGELFF
j_gene: TRBJ2-7; v_gene: TRBV6-5; d_gene: -; abundance: -; CDR3nt: TGTGCCAGCACTGGACATTACGAGCAGTACTTC; CDR3aa: CASTGHYEQYF
j_gene: TRBJ2-1; v_gene: TRBV28; d_gene: TRBD2; abundance: -; CDR3nt: TGTGCCAGCAGTTTCGGGACTAGCGGGAGGAATGAGCAGTTCTTC; CDR3aa: CASSFGTSGRNEQFF
j_gene: TRBJ2-5; v_gene: TRBV12-3/TRBV12-4; d_gene: -; abundance: -; CDR3nt: TGTGCCAGCAGTAGGACACCACAAGAGACCCAGTACTTC; CDR3aa: CASSRTPQETQYF
j_gene: TRBJ1-5; v_gene: TRBV18; d_gene: -; abundance: -; CDR3nt: TGTGCCAGCTCACCACGAAGATACCGGGTTTCTAATCAGCCCCAGCATTTT; CDR3aa: CASSPRRYRVSNQPQHF
j_gene: TRBJ2-7; v_gene: TRBV6-2/TRBV6-3; d_gene: TRBD2; abundance: -; CDR3nt: TGTGCCAGCAGTTACAGACTAGCGTCGAACGGCGAGCAGTACTTC; CDR3aa: CASSYRLASNGEQYF
j_gene: TRBJ1-2; v_gene: TRBV28; d_gene: -; abundance: -; CDR3nt: TGTGCCAGCACGAGTGGGCCAGGTTTGGTAGGCTACACCTTC; CDR3aa: CASTSGPGLVGYTF
j_gene: TRBJ2-7; v_gene: TRBV9; d_gene: TRBD1; abundance: once; CDR3nt: TGTGCCAGCAGCGTAGGTTGGGACAGCAAATACGAGCAGTACTTC; CDR3aa: CASSVGWDSKYEQYF
j_gene: TRBJ2-7; v_gene: TRBV7-2; d_gene: TRBD1; abundance: -; CDR3nt: TGTGCCAGCAGCCAAGGCCCGGGACAGGACTACGAGCAGTACTTC; CDR3aa: CASSQGPGQDYEQYF
j_gene: TRBJ1-1; v_gene: TRBV3-1/TRBV3-2; d_gene: -; abundance: -; CDR3nt: TGTGCCAGCAGCCCGAGGGGGGGAGGGGACACTGAAGCTTTCTTT; CDR3aa: CASSPRGGGDTEAFF
j_gene: TRBJ1-6; v_gene: TRBV18; d_gene: TRBD1; abundance: -; CDR3nt: TGTGCCAGCTCACCACCGGGACAGGGCCTCGGACGCCTCCACTTT; CDR3aa: CASSPPGQGLGRLHF